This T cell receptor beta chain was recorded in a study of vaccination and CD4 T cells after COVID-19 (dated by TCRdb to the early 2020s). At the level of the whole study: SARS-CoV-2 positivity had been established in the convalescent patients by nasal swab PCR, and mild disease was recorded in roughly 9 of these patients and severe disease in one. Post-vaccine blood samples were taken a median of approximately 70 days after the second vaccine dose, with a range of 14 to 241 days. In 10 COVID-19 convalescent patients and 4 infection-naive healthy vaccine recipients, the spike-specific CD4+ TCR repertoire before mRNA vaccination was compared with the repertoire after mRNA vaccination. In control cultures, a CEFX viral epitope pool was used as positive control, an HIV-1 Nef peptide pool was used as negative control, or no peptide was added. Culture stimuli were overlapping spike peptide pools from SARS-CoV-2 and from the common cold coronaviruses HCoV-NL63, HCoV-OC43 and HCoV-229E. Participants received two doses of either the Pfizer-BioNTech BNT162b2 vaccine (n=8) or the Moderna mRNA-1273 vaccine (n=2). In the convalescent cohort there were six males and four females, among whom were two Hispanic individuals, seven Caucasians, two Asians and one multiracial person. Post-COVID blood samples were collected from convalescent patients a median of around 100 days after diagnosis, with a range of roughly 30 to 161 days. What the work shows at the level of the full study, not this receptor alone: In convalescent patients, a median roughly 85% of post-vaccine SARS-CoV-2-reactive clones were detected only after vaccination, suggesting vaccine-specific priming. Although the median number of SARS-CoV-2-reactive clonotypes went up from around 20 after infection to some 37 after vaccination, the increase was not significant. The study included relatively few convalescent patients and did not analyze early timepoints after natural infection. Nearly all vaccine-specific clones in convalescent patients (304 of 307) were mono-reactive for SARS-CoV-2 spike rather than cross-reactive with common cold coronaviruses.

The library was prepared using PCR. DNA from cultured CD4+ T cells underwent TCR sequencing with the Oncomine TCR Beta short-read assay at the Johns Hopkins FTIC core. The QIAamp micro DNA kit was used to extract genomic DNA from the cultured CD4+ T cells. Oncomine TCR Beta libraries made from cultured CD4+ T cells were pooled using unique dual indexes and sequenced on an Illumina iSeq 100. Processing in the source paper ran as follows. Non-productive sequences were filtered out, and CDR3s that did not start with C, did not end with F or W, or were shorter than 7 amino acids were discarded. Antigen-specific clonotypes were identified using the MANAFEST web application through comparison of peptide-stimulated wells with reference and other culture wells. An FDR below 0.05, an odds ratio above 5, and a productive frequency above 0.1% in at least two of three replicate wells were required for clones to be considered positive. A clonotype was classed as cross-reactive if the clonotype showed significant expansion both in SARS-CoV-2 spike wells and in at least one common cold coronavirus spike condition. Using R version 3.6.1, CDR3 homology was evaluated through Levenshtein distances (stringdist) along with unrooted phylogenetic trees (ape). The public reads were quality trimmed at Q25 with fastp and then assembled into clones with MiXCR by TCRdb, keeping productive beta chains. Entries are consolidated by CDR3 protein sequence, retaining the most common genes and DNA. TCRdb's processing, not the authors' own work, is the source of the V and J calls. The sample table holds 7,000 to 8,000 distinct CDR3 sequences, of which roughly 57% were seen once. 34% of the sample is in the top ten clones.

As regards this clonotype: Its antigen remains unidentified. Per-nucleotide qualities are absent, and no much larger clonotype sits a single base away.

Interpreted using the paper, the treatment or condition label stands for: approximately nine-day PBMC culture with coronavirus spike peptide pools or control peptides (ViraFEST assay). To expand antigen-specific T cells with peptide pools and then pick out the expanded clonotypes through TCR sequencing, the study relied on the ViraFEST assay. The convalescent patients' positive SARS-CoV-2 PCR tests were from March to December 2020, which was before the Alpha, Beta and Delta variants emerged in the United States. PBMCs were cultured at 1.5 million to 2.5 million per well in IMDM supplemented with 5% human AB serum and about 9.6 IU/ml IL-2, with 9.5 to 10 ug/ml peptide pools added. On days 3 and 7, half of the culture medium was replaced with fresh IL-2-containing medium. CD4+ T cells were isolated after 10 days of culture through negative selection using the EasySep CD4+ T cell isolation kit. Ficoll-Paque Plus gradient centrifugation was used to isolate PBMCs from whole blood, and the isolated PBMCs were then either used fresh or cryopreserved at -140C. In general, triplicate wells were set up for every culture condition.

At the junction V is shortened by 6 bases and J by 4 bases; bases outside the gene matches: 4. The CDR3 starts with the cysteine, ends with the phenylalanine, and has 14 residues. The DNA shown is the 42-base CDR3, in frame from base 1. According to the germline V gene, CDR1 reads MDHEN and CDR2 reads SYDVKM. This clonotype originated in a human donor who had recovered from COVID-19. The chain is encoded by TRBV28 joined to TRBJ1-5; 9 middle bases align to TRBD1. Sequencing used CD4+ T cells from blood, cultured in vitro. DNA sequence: TGTGCCAGCAGGGCCGGGACAGGGAATCAGCCCCAGCATTTT. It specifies CASRAGTGNQPQHF. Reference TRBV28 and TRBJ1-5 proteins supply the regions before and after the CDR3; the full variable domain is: DVKVTQSSRYLVKRTGEKVFLECVQDMDHENMFWYRQDPGLGLRLIYFSYDVKMKEKGDIPEGYSVSREKKERFSLILESASTNQTSMYLCASRAGTGNQPQHFGDGTRLSIL.